This is a list of T cell receptor beta chains from one sample in a study of cytomegalovirus exposure and HLA in healthy donors. The data were produced by immunoSEQ multiplex PCR, yet TCRdb's version contains in-frame clones alone and is incomplete. The data contain 110,000 or so clones, 74% of them seen just once; the ten biggest clones take up 4% to 5%. The sequencing input was PBMCs. The receptors stem from a woman between 40 and 50 years old in good health and CMV-seropositive. Both conserved end residues are part of each CDR3. The D gene is left open where the match is weak. Only some rows state a clone size, as once, few, many or a class for expanded clones.

clone size,D gene,CDR3 length,V gene,J gene,CDR3 protein,CDR3 DNA
.,TRBD2,15,TRBV6-6,TRBJ2-5,CASSWGLAGMGTQYF,TGTGCCAGCAGTTGGGGACTAGCGGGTATGGGGACCCAGTACTTC
few,.,16,TRBV19,TRBJ1-1,CASSNPLEVMNTEAFF,TGTGCCAGTAGTAACCCTCTCGAGGTTATGAACACTGAAGCTTTCTTT
.,.,11,TRBV30,TRBJ1-1,CAWSGGAEAFF,TGTGCCTGGAGTGGAGGTGCTGAAGCTTTCTTT
.,.,15,TRBV6-5,TRBJ2-2,CASRSSGGTTGELFF,TGTGCCAGCAGATCTTCAGGGGGGACCACCGGGGAGCTGTTTTTT
once,.,16,TRBV6-6,TRBJ1-2,CASSLFREGGSHGYTF,TGTGCCAGCAGTCTATTTAGGGAGGGTGGGAGTCATGGCTACACCTTC
few,.,13,TRBV4-3,TRBJ1-6,CASSQEKGTPLHF,TGCGCCAGCAGCCAAGAAAAGGGGACACCCCTCCACTTT
.,TRBD1,17,TRBV7-8,TRBJ2-1,CASSLKGAGVGLGRKFF,TGTGCCAGCAGCTTAAAGGGGGCCGGTGTGGGGCTCGGTCGTAAGTTCTTC
.,.,15,TRBV6-5,TRBJ2-7,CASSYGGGTGLEQYF,TGTGCCAGCAGTTACGGCGGGGGGACAGGGCTCGAGCAGTACTTC
.,.,15,TRBV9,TRBJ2-3,CASSAGLTLGDTQYF,TGTGCCAGCAGCGCGGGACTCACTCTCGGAGATACGCAGTATTTT
.,TRBD1,13,TRBV5-1,TRBJ2-7,CASSATGDYEQYF,TGCGCCAGCAGCGCGACAGGGGACTACGAGCAGTACTTC
.,TRBD2,14,TRBV5-6,TRBJ2-3,CASRPGLSSDTQYF,TGTGCCAGCAGGCCGGGACTATCGTCAGATACGCAGTATTTT
few,TRBD1,13,TRBV27,TRBJ1-2,CASSDRVEYGYTF,TGTGCCAGCAGTGACAGGGTTGAGTATGGCTACACCTTC
.,TRBD1,16,TRBV4-3,TRBJ1-4,CASSQATRGQGEKLFF,TGCGCCAGCAGCCAAGCTACCAGGGGGCAGGGTGAAAAACTGTTTTTT
.,TRBD2,14,TRBV5-1,TRBJ2-7,CASSLDAGEYEQYF,TGCGCCAGCAGCTTGGATGCGGGGGAGTACGAGCAGTACTTC
once,.,16,TRBV7-9,TRBJ2-5,CASSLLLQGPQETQYF,TGTGCCAGCAGCTTATTGCTACAGGGCCCCCAAGAGACCCAGTACTTC
.,TRBD1,18,TRBV6-1,TRBJ2-6,CASSDWDRPSSGANVLTF,TGTGCCAGCAGTGACTGGGACAGGCCTAGCTCTGGGGCCAACGTCCTGACTTTC
.,TRBD2,15,TRBV9,TRBJ2-7,CASSLMGGSFNEQYF,TGTGCCAGCAGCCTAATGGGAGGGTCGTTCAACGAGCAGTACTTC
few,.,14,TRBV5-5,TRBJ2-3,CASSLRSGTDTQYF,TGTGCCAGCAGCCTCAGGTCGGGGACAGATACGCAGTATTTT
.,.,12,TRBV14,TRBJ2-5,CASSQVREAQYF,TGTGCCAGCAGCCAAGTTAGAGAGGCCCAGTACTTC
.,.,14,TRBV6-1,TRBJ2-2,CASTGTQNTGELFF,TGTGCCAGCACGGGGACACAGAACACCGGGGAGCTGTTTTTT
.,.,16,TRBV19,TRBJ1-5,CASHAGAGDSNQPQHF,TGTGCCTCCCACGCCGGGGCAGGGGATAGCAATCAGCCCCAGCATTTT
.,TRBD1,16,TRBV5-1,TRBJ2-7,CASSLKAGGVRDEQYF,TGCGCCAGCAGCTTGAAGGCAGGGGGTGTGAGGGACGAGCAGTACTTC
.,TRBD2,19,TRBV18,TRBJ2-7,CASSRLPGLERGEDGEQYF,TGTGCCAGCTCCCGACTCCCGGGACTAGAAAGAGGGGAGGACGGGGAGCAGTACTTC
once,.,15,TRBV5-8,TRBJ1-2,CASSLYNRYNYGYTF,TGTGCCAGCAGCTTGTATAACAGATATAACTATGGCTACACCTTC
.,.,13,TRBV11-2,TRBJ2-7,CASSLNSGYEQYF,TGTGCCAGCAGTTTGAACTCCGGGTACGAGCAGTACTTC
few,.,16,TRBV5-6,TRBJ2-2,CASSLEGLSGTGELFF,TGTGCCAGCAGCTTGGAAGGGTTGTCGGGGACCGGGGAGCTGTTTTTT
.,TRBD1,16,TRBV5-4,TRBJ2-3,CASSSPGQGASDTQYF,TGTGCCAGCAGCTCTCCGGGACAGGGGGCTTCAGATACGCAGTATTTT
.,.,13,TRBV5-4,TRBJ2-7,CASSLRGAGEQYF,TGTGCCAGCAGCTTGCGGGGCGCGGGGGAGCAGTACTTC
.,.,15,TRBV6-6,TRBJ2-5,CASSPLLATWETQYF,TGTGCCAGCAGTCCCCTACTAGCTACCTGGGAGACCCAGTACTTC
.,.,14,TRBV21-1,TRBJ1-6,CASSDGQSPSPLHF,TGTGCCAGCAGCGATGGACAGTCCCCTTCACCCCTCCACTTT
once,.,19,TRBV4-1,TRBJ1-4,CAIRVRDSPREGLQGKLFF,TGCGCCATTAGAGTCCGGGACTCACCCCGAGAGGGTCTTCAGGGAAAACTGTTTTTT
.,.,14,TRBV9,TRBJ1-1,CASSVDNANTEAFF,TGTGCCAGCAGCGTTGACAATGCGAACACTGAAGCTTTCTTT
.,TRBD1,14,TRBV19,TRBJ2-7,CASRPGQGRNEQYF,TGTGCCAGTAGACCGGGACAGGGAAGAAACGAGCAGTACTTC
once,TRBD1,13,TRBV5-1,TRBJ1-1,CASSDQGGTEAFF,TGCGCCAGCAGCGACCAGGGGGGAACTGAAGCTTTCTTT
.,.,19,TRBV5-1,TRBJ2-1,CASSRQGSGTLLNYNEQFF,TGCGCCAGCAGCAGACAAGGTAGCGGTACTTTACTTAACTACAATGAGCAGTTCTTC
.,.,15,TRBV18,TRBJ1-4,CASSPRGHTNEKLFF,TGTGCCAGCTCACCGAGAGGCCACACTAATGAAAAACTGTTTTTT
.,TRBD1,15,TRBV30,TRBJ1-2,CAWKQRQGANYGYTF,TGTGCCTGGAAGCAGCGACAGGGTGCTAACTATGGCTACACCTTC
.,TRBD1,17,TRBV30,TRBJ1-1,CAWSVSRTGPGNTEAFF,TGTGCCTGGAGTGTATCACGGACAGGGCCGGGGAACACTGAAGCTTTCTTT
.,.,13,TRBV27,TRBJ2-3,CASSFHRTDTQYF,TGTGCCAGCAGTTTCCATCGCACAGATACGCAGTATTTT
.,TRBD1,16,TRBV19,TRBJ1-2,CASTRGSTGDLYGYTF,TGTGCCAGTACCCGAGGTAGTACAGGGGATTTGTATGGCTACACCTTC
.,.,18,TRBV4-2,TRBJ1-3,CASSQGLPQGHSGNTIYF,TGTGCCAGCAGCCAAGGTCTGCCGCAGGGGCACTCTGGAAACACCATATATTTT
few,.,13,TRBV9,TRBJ2-3,CASSVGGSDTQYF,TGTGCCAGCAGCGTAGGAGGGTCGGATACGCAGTATTTT
few,.,15,TRBV30,TRBJ2-2,CAWSVWLARTGELFF,TGTGCCTGGAGTGTTTGGCTAGCTCGCACCGGGGAGCTGTTTTTT
.,.,14,TRBV18,TRBJ1-2,CASSRQGIPHGYTF,TGTGCCAGCTCACGGCAGGGCATTCCGCATGGCTACACCTTC
.,.,14,TRBV6-5,TRBJ2-5,CASSSQPTQEAQYF,TGTGCCAGCAGTTCCCAGCCTACCCAAGAGGCCCAGTACTTC
.,.,15,TRBV5-1,TRBJ2-2,CASSLDGTLIGELFF,TGCGCCAGCAGCTTGGACGGGACTCTGATCGGGGAGCTGTTTTTT
.,.,15,TRBV5-1,TRBJ2-7,CASSSIPRGSYEQYF,TGCGCCAGCAGCTCCATACCCAGGGGTTCCTACGAGCAGTACTTC
.,.,11,TRBV10-3,TRBJ2-2,CAISTTGELFF,TGTGCCATCTCTACCACCGGGGAGCTGTTTTTT
.,TRBD2,15,TRBV14,TRBJ2-1,CASSQGSSGSYEQFF,TGTGCCAGCAGCCAAGGTTCTAGCGGGAGCTATGAGCAGTTCTTC
.,TRBD2,13,TRBV27,TRBJ2-1,CASRTLAGGEQFF,TGTGCCAGCAGAACCCTAGCGGGGGGGGAGCAGTTCTTC
few,.,19,TRBV4-1,TRBJ2-3,CASSQDLIKGSRSTDTQYF,TGCGCCAGCAGCCAAGATCTGATTAAGGGGTCTAGGAGCACAGATACGCAGTATTTT
.,.,15,TRBV18,TRBJ2-7,CASSPTRGERVEQYF,TGTGCCAGCTCACCCACCAGGGGGGAAAGGGTGGAGCAGTACTTC
.,TRBD2,15,TRBV7-3,TRBJ2-3,CASSQRGGHLDTQYF,TGTGCCAGCAGCCAACGGGGGGGCCATTTAGATACGCAGTATTTT